This T cell receptor beta chain emerged from a study of blood T cell repertoires in COVID-19. Study summary: The origin of the acute and convalescent COVID-19 samples was the United States, Italy and Spain. The cDNA or gDNA used as material had been derived from T cells, B-cell-depleted T cells, or PBMCs.

Generated by immunoSEQ multiplex PCR, the TCRdb table keeps only in-frame clones and is missing some. The table lists 270,000 or so clones, approximately 86% of them singletons. The clonotype originates from a woman aged 18-29 years with acute or convalescent COVID-19. Sequences were obtained from peripheral blood.

This chain's CDR3 is CASSPMTGVRSEQYF. DNA of the CDR3: TGTGCCAGCTCACCAATGACAGGGGTTAGAAGCGAGCAGTACTTC. J is TRBJ2-7 and V is TRBV18, with 8 bases that match TRBD1. The V gene's germline CDR1 is KGHSH and CDR2 LQKENI. J gave up 6 bases and V 2 bases, and 9 bases lay outside the gene matches. The CDR3 is 15 residues long.